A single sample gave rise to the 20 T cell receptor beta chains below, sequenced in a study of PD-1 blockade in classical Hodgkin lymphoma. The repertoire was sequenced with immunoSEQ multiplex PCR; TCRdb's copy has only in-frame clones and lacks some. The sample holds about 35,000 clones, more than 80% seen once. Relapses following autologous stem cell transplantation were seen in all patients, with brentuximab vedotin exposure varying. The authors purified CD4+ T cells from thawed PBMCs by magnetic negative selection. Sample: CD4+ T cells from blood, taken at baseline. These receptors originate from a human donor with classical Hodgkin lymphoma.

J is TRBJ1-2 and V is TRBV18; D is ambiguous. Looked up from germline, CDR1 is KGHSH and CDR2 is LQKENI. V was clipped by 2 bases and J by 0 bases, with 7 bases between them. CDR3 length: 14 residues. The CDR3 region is CASSPREANYGYTF. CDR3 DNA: TGTGCCAGCTCACCAAGGGAAGCTAACTATGGCTACACCTTC.

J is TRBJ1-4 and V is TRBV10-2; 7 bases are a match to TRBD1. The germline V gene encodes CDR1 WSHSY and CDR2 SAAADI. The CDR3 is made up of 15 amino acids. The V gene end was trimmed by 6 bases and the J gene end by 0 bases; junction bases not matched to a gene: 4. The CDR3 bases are TGCGCCAGCAGGGGACAGAGTGCAACTAATGAAAAACTGTTTTTT. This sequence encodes CASRGQSATNEKLFF.

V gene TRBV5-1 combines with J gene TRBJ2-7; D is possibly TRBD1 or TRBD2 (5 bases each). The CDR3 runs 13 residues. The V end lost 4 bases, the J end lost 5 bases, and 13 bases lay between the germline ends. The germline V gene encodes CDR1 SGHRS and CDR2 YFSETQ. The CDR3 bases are TGCGCCAGCAGCCTGAGGGGTGGGGACGAGCAGTACTTC. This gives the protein CASSLRGGDEQYF. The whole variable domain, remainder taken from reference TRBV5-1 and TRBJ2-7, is KAGVTQTPRYLIKTRGQQVTLSCSPISGHRSVSWYQQTPGQGLQFLFEYFSETQRNKGNFPGRFSGRQFSNSRSEMNVSTLELGDSALYLCASSLRGGDEQYFGPGTRLTVT.

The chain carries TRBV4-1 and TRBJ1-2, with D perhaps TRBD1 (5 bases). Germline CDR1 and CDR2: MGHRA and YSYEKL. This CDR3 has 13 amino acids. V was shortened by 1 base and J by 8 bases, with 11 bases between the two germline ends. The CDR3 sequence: CASSQGSRDGYTF. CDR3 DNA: TGCGCCAGCAGCCAAGGGAGCAGGGACGGCTACACCTTC.

CDR3 amino acids: CASSSRPDGFGAGELFF. CDR3 nucleotides: TGCGCCAGCAGCTCCCGTCCGGACGGGTTCGGAGCCGGGGAGCTGTTTTTT. The chain employs TRBV5-1 and TRBJ2-2; D uncertain. Germline V gene data show CDR1 as SGHRS and CDR2 as YFSETQ. The CDR3 has 17 residues. The V and J ends lost 3 bases and 6 bases respectively, with 21 bases between them.

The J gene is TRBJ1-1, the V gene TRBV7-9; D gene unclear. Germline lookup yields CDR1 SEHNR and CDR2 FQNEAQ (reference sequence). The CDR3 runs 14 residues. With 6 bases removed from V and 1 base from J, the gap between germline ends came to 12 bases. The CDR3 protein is CASRLGLGNTEAFF. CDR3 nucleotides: TGTGCCAGCAGACTAGGGTTGGGGAACACTGAAGCTTTCTTT.

This CDR3 is CASSPFLAGVSYEQYF. The DNA of the CDR3 is TGTGCCAGCAGCCCCTTCCTAGCGGGAGTCTCCTACGAGCAGTACTTC. The chain links TRBV27 to TRBJ2-7, with 10 bases fitting TRBD2. From germline, CDR1 is MNHEY and CDR2 SMNVEV (reference sequence). V trimming: 6 bases; J trimming: 0 bases; junction bases outside the gene matches: 8. The CDR3 sequence is 16 residues long.

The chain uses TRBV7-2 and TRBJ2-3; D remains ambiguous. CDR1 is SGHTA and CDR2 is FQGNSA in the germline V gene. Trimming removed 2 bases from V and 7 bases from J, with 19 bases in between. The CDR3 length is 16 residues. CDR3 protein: CASSLTHLASLHTQYF. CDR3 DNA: TGTGCCAGCAGCTTAACCCACCTGGCCAGTTTGCATACGCAGTATTTT.

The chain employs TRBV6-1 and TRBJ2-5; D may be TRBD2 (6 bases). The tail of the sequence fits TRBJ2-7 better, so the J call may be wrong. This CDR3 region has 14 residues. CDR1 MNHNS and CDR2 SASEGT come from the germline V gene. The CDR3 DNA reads TGTGCCAGCAGTGAACCCGGGAGCCGCTACGAGCAGTACTTC. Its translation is CASSEPGSRYEQYF.

The CDR3 is CASSWPGAGETQYF. For the CDR3, the DNA is TGCGCCAGCAGCTGGCCTGGGGCAGGGGAGACCCAGTACTTC. The genes are TRBV5-1 and TRBJ2-5; D may be TRBD1 (5 bases). V was shortened by 3 bases and J by 5 bases, with 14 bases between the two germline ends. The CDR3 consists of 14 residues. Germline V lookup: CDR1 SGHRS, CDR2 YFSETQ.

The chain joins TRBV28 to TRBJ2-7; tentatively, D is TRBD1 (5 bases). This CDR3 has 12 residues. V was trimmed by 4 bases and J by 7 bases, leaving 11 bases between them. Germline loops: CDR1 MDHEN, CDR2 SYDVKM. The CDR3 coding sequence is TGTGCCAGCAGTTATTCCACAGGAGAGCAGTACTTC. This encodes CASSYSTGEQYF.

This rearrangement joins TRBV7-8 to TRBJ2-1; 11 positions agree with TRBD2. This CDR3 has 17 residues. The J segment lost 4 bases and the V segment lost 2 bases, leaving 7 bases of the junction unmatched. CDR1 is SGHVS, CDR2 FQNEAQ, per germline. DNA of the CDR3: TGTGCCAGCAGCTTACCCATCAGACTAGCGGGGTACAATGAGCAGTTCTTC. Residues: CASSLPIRLAGYNEQFF.

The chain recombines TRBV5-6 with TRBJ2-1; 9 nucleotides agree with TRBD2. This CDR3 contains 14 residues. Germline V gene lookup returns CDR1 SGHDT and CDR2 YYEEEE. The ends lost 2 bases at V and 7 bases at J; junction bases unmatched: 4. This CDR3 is CASSFSGSVNEQFF. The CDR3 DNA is TGTGCCAGCAGCTTTAGCGGGAGTGTGAATGAGCAGTTCTTC.

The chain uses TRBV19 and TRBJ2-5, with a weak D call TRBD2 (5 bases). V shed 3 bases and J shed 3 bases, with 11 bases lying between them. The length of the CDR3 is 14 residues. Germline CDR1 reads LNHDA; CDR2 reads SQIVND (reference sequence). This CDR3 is CASSIVMREETQYF. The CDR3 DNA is TGTGCCAGTAGTATTGTAATGAGGGAAGAGACCCAGTACTTC.

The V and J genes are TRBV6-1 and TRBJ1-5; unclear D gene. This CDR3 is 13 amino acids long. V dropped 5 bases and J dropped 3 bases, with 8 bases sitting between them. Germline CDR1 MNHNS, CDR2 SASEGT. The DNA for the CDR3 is TGTGCCAGCAGTCTTGATTTCAATCAGCCCCAGCATTTT. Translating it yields CASSLDFNQPQHF.

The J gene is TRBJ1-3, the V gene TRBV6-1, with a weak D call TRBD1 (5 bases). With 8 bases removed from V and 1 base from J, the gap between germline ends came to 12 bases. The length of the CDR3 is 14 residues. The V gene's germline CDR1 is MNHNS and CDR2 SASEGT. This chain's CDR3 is CASEMGGSGNTIYF. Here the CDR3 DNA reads TGTGCCAGCGAGATGGGGGGATCTGGAAACACCATATATTTT.

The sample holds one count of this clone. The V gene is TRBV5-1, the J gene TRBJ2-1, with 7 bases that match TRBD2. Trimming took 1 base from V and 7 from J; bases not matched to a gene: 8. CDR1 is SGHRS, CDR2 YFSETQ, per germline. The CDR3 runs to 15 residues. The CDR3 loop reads CASSLLAGATNEQFF. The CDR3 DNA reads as TGCGCCAGCAGCTTGCTGGCGGGAGCTACAAATGAGCAGTTCTTC.

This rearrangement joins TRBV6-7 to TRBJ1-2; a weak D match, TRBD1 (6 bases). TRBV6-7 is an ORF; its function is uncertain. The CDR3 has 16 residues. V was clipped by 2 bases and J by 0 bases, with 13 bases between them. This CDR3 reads CASSYSGQQANYGYTF. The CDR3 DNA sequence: TGTGCCAGCAGTTACAGCGGACAGCAAGCTAACTATGGCTACACCTTC.

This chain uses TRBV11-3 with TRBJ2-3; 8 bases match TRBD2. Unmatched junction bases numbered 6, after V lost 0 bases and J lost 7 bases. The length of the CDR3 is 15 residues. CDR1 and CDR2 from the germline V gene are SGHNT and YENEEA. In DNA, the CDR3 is TGTGCCAGCAGCTTAGAGTCAGCGGGAGACAATACGCAGTATTTT. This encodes CASSLESAGDNTQYF.

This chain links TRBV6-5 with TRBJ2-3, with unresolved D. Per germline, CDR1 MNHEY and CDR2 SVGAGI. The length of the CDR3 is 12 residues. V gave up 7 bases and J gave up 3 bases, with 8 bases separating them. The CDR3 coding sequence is TGTGCCAGCATGGGCAGTACAGATACGCAGTATTTT. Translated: CASMGSTDTQYF.